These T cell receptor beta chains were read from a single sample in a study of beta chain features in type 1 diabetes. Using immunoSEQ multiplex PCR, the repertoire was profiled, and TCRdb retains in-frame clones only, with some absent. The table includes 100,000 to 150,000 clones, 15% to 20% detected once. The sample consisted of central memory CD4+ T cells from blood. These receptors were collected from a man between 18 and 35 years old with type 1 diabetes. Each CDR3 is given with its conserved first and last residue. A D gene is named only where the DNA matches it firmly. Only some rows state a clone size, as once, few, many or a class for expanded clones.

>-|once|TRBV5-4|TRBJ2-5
CASSLQGAQETQYF
TGTGCCAGCAGCTTACAGGGAGCTCAAGAGACCCAGTACTTC
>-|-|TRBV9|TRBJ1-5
CASSRNPGAGNQPQHF
TGTGCCAGCAGCCGAAACCCGGGGGCCGGCAATCAGCCCCAGCATTTT
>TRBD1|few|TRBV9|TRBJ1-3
CASSGRTGSSGNTIYF
TGTGCCAGCAGCGGGAGGACAGGGTCGAGTGGAAACACCATATATTTT
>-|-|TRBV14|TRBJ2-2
CASSQVSEDGVIF
TGTGCCAGCAGCCAAGTGTCCGAGGATGGGGTGATTTTT
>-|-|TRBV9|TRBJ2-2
CASSVGFGLASTGELFF
TGTGCCAGCAGCGTAGGGTTCGGGCTAGCGAGCACCGGGGAGCTGTTTTTT
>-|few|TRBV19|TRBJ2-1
CASSILLGNEQFF
TGTGCCAGTAGTATCCTATTAGGGAATGAGCAGTTCTTC
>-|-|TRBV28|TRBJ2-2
CAGQATNTGELFF
TGTGCCGGACAAGCGACGAACACCGGGGAGCTGTTTTTT
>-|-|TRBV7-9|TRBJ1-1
CASSSGGYTEAFF
TGTGCCAGCAGCTCGGGGGGATACACTGAAGCTTTCTTT
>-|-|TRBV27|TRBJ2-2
CASSLRGPIYTGELFF
TGTGCCAGCAGTTTACGAGGGCCCATATACACCGGGGAGCTGTTTTTT
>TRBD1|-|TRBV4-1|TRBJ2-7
CASSPRQGGYYEQYF
TGCGCCAGCAGCCCCCGACAGGGGGGATACTACGAGCAGTACTTC